Below, 15 T cell receptor beta chains from the same sample are listed, as sequenced in a study of T cells in Graves' hyperthyroidism and ophthalmopathy. Regions amplified from RNA transcripts were the TCR beta CDR3 regions. When the TCR CDR3 underwent first-round RT-PCR, the HTBI primer set was used. From the multiplex PCR reads, TCRdb called clonotypes with MiXCR, one entry per CDR3 protein. In the table there are approximately 430,000 distinct CDR3 sequences, 15% to 18% of which are singletons. The sequenced material came from blood. All receptors derive from a woman aged 18-30 years with Graves' hyperthyroidism.

Concerning this clonotype: A read error may account for a junction end that differs from germline. The CDR3 bases are TGCGCCGGCAGCTTGGGAGCAGCGGGTGAGACCCAGTACTTC. As protein: CAGSLGAAGETQYF. The chain carries TRBV5-1 and TRBJ2-5; a weak D match, TRBD2 (6 bases). The CDR3 has 14 amino acids. In germline, CDR1 is SGHRS, CDR2 YFSETQ.

This clonotype came up many times. This chain uses TRBV12-3 or TRBV12-4 with TRBJ2-3; 10 bases align to TRBD2. V lost 2 bases, J lost 2 bases, and 10 bases stayed unmatched. The CDR3 has 18 amino acids. CDR3: CASSLKGLATDYTDTQYF. The CDR3 DNA reads as TGTGCCAGCAGTTTAAAGGGACTAGCGACCGACTACACAGATACGCAGTATTTT.

The chain recombines TRBV3-1 with TRBJ2-1; 12 positions match TRBD2. This CDR3 is 17 amino acids long. The trim removed 3 bases at V and 7 bases at J, leaving 10 bases unmatched. Germline CDR1 LGHDT, CDR2 YNNKEL (reference sequence). The CDR3 region has the DNA TGTGCCAGCAGCCATCAATCTAGCGGGGGGGCTTCGAATGAGCAGTTCTTC. Translation: CASSHQSSGGASNEQFF.

This clonotype was detected ten times or more. This sequence joins TRBV11-2 and TRBJ1-5; D is unclear. The V gene lost 0 bases and the J gene lost 7 bases, with 10 bases spanning the gap. This CDR3 contains 14 residues. Per germline, CDR1 SGHAT and CDR2 FQNNGV. The CDR3 loop reads CASSLDHAGQPQHF. CDR3 in DNA: TGTGCCAGCAGCTTAGATCATGCAGGCCAGCCCCAGCATTTT.

This clonotype was seen at least ten times. The V gene is TRBV19, the J gene TRBJ1-5, with D uncertain. The CDR3 is 13 amino acids. The V gene lost 3 bases and the J gene lost 3 bases, with 6 bases spanning the gap. Germline CDR1 LNHDA, CDR2 SQIVND (reference sequence). The CDR3 spells CASSIQDNQPQHF. CDR3 sequence (DNA): TGTGCCAGTAGTATCCAGGACAATCAGCCCCAGCATTTT.

This clonotype has at least ten counts. The chain employs TRBV11-2 and TRBJ2-1; D unclear. Germline V CDR1 and CDR2: SGHAT, FQNNGV. The CDR3 contains 16 residues. Trimming stripped 1 base from V and 7 bases from J, with 17 bases between. CDR3 in amino acids: CASSLGTLLAQNEQFF. For the CDR3, the DNA is TGTGCCAGCAGCTTAGGGACCCTCCTCGCTCAAAATGAGCAGTTCTTC.

This clonotype was picked up many times. V and J are TRBV5-1 and TRBJ2-3; TRBD2 might be the D (5 bases). Germline V lookup: CDR1 SGHRS, CDR2 YFSETQ. This CDR3 is 15 amino acids long. V was pared by 5 bases and J by 1 base, with 14 bases between. CDR3 coding DNA: TGCGCCAGCAGTCAGGAAGACTACGGCACAGATACGCAGTATTTT. Translated: CASSQEDYGTDTQYF.

In its sample, this clonotype was seen many times. This sequence joins TRBV6-1 and TRBJ2-2; 8 nucleotides agree with TRBD1. The CDR3 is 13 residues long. The V and J ends lost 6 bases and 7 bases, in that order; junction bases with no gene match: 4. Germline values: CDR1 MNHNS, CDR2 SASEGT. CDR3 coding DNA: TGTGCCAGCAGAAGACAGGGGAACGGGGAGCTGTTTTTT. The encoded protein is CASRRQGNGELFF.

Only a few counts were recorded for this clonotype. The DNA of the CDR3 is TGTGCCAGCAGTTTTTGGAGGGGGCGCAGGGAGACCCAGTACTTC. Protein sequence: CASSFWRGRRETQYF. V is TRBV27 and J is TRBJ2-5, with a tentative D call TRBD1 (7 bases). The CDR3 extends over 15 amino acids. CDR1 MNHEY and CDR2 SMNVEV come from the germline V gene (reference sequence). Trimming removed 3 bases from V and 5 bases from J, with 16 bases in between.

This clonotype has a count of ten or more. The CDR3: CASSWTGKNTEAFF. The CDR3 DNA follows: TGCGCCAGCAGCTGGACGGGTAAGAACACTGAAGCTTTCTTT. The chain couples TRBV5-1 to TRBJ1-1; no clear D gene. Trimming removed 3 bases at V and 1 base at J, with 10 bases between. CDR1 is SGHRS and CDR2 is YFSETQ in the germline V gene. The CDR3 runs 14 residues.

The table lists this clonotype with many counts. The genes are TRBV13 and TRBJ2-1; TRBD1 matches at 9 bases. Germline V gene data show CDR1 as PRHDT and CDR2 as FYEKMQ (reference sequence). J lost 3 bases, V lost 4 bases, and 4 bases had no gene match. The CDR3 is made up of 15 amino acids. The CDR3 protein is CASSSETGGYNEQFF. The CDR3, as DNA: TGTGCCAGCAGCTCAGAGACAGGGGGCTACAATGAGCAGTTCTTC. The variable domain in full, with the rest retrieved from reference TRBV13 and TRBJ2-1, is AAGVIQSPRHLIKEKRETATLKCYPIPRHDTVYWYQQGPGQDPQFLISFYEKMQSDKGSIPDRFSAQQFSDYHSELNMSSLELGDSALYFCASSSETGGYNEQFFGPGTRLTVL.

The table lists this clonotype with many counts. The chain is built from TRBV12-3 or TRBV12-4 and TRBJ2-5, with D tentatively TRBD1 (5 bases). Deletions cut 6 bases from V and 5 bases from J, with 13 bases between. The CDR3 has 13 residues. The DNA of the CDR3 is TGTGCCAGCAGCCCCTGGGGCCCTGAGACCCAGTACTTC. It is translated as CASSPWGPETQYF.

In its sample, this clonotype was seen many times. This rearrangement joins TRBV27 to TRBJ2-7, with D possibly being TRBD2 (6 bases). V dropped 4 bases and J dropped 1 base, with 11 bases sitting between them. The CDR3 runs 14 residues. In germline, CDR1 is MNHEY, CDR2 SMNVEV (reference sequence). The CDR3 coding sequence is TGTGCCAGCAGTTACGGGAGCAGGTCCTACGAGCAGTACTTC. This gives the protein CASSYGSRSYEQYF.

This clonotype was recorded many times. The chain joins TRBV6-1 to TRBJ1-3; D is ambiguous. V was shortened by 6 bases and J by 1 base, with 7 bases between the two germline ends. The CDR3 contains 13 residues. In germline, CDR1 is MNHNS, CDR2 SASEGT. CDR3 sequence reads: CASRPGSGNTIYF. In DNA, the CDR3 is TGTGCCAGCAGGCCCGGATCTGGAAACACCATATATTTT.

The CDR3: CASSLERDQFF. The CDR3 DNA reads TGTGCCAGCAGCTTAGAGCGGGATCAGTTCTTC. The rearrangement joins TRBV5-6 to TRBJ2-1; 7 bases agree with TRBD2. Unmatched junction bases numbered 3, after V lost 2 bases and J lost 13 bases. CDR1 and CDR2 (germline): SGHDT, YYEEEE. The CDR3 extends over 11 amino acids.